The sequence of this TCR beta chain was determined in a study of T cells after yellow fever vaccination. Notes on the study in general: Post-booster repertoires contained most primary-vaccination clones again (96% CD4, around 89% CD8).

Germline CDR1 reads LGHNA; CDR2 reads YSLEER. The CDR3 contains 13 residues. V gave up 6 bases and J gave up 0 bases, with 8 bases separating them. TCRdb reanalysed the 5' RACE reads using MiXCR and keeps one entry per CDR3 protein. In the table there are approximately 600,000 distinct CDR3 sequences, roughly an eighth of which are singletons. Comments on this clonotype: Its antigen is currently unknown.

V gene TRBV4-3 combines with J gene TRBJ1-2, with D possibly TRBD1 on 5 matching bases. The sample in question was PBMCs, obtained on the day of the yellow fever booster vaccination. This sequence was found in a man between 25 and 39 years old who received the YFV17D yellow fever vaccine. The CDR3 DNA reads TGCGCCAGCAGGGCAGGGTCTAACTATGGCTACACCTTC. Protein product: CASRAGSNYGYTF.